This record looks at one T cell receptor (beta chain) sequence and its context. Trimming removed 5 bases from V and 0 bases from J, with 12 bases in between. Germline CDR1 is SGHVS and CDR2 is FQNEAQ. The CDR3 covers 15 residues. Healthy donors were controls matched for age and sex. TEMRA cells were enriched by FACS, and CD4+ and CD8+ T cells were negatively isolated. This sample is drawn from a study of CD8 T cells in Susac syndrome. RNA was extracted with the RNeasy kit, and a quantity of about 0.45 to 1 ug was reverse transcribed using random hexamers. Using its own MiXCR run on the immunoSEQ multiplex PCR reads, TCRdb lists one record per CDR3 protein. Among 150,000 to 200,000 distinct CDR3 sequences listed, around 93% were seen once.

The receptor was derived from a human donor in good health. V usage is TRBV7-8 and J usage is TRBJ2-3; perhaps TRBD2 as D (5 bases). Sequenced material: CD4+ T cells from PBMCs. CDR3 nucleotides: TGTGCCAGCAGCATCAGAGCGGCGAGCACAGATACGCAGTATTTT. Its translation: CASSIRAASTDTQYF.